Below, 21 T cell receptor beta chains from the same sample are listed, as sequenced in a study of blood T cell repertoires in COVID-19. The data were produced by immunoSEQ multiplex PCR, yet TCRdb's version contains in-frame clones alone and is incomplete. The data hold roughly 42,000 clones, with around 82% observed a single time. The source material was peripheral blood. These receptors were obtained from a human donor in a cohort sampled during active COVID-19.

The V gene is TRBV10-3, the J gene TRBJ2-1; TRBD1 is a possible D gene (5 bases). The V gene's germline CDR1 is ENHRY and CDR2 SYGVKD. This CDR3 spans 17 amino acids. Trimming stripped 4 bases from V and 3 bases from J, with 19 bases between. The CDR3 region is CAISVAFIGANYNEQFF. The CDR3 DNA follows: TGTGCCATCAGTGTTGCTTTCATAGGGGCCAACTACAATGAGCAGTTCTTC.

This clone was seen more than once but under ten times. This sequence joins TRBV5-1 and TRBJ1-1; 10 bases agree with TRBD1. Per the germline V gene, CDR1 is SGHRS and CDR2 is YFSETQ. The CDR3 is made up of 17 amino acids. Trimming at V came to 0 bases and at J to 4 bases, leaving 9 bases not matched to a gene. The CDR3 DNA reads as TGCGCCAGCAGCTTGGGGGACAGGGGCCTTATTGGCACTGAAGCTTTCTTT. It specifies CASSLGDRGLIGTEAFF.

V gene TRBV3-1 (or the pseudogene TRBV3-2) combines with J gene TRBJ2-3; 10 bases align to TRBD2. Germline V gene sequence: CDR1 LGHDT, CDR2 YNNKEL (reference sequence). After removal of 1 base from V and 6 bases from J, the junction contained 10 bases not matched to a gene. This CDR3 comprises 17 residues. Here the CDR3 reads CASSQGSSGGSADTQYF. In DNA, the CDR3 is TGTGCCAGCAGCCAAGGGTCTAGCGGGGGATCAGCGGATACGCAGTATTTT.

The rearrangement joins TRBV9 to TRBJ1-1; D possibly corresponds to TRBD1 (5 bases). The germline V gene encodes CDR1 SGDLS and CDR2 YYNGEE. Trimming pared 3 bases from V and 7 bases from J, leaving 13 bases between. The CDR3 has 13 amino acids. CDR3 bases: TGTGCCAGCAGCGCCATGGACAAGGGTGAAGCTTTCTTT. This gives the protein CASSAMDKGEAFF.

The J gene is TRBJ2-1, the V gene TRBV28, with 8 nucleotides matching TRBD2. J was trimmed by 7 bases and V by 2 bases; bases with no gene match: 7. Germline V lookup: CDR1 MDHEN, CDR2 SYDVKM. The CDR3 contains 15 residues. As DNA, the CDR3 is TGTGCCAGCAGTTTAAAAAAGGGACTAGGTAATGAGCAGTTCTTC. This encodes CASSLKKGLGNEQFF.

In nucleotides, the CDR3 is TGTGCCAGCAGCCGCCGGGGCGGGGGCTCCTACGAGCAGTACTTC. Protein sequence: CASSRRGGGSYEQYF. V usage is TRBV11-2 and J usage is TRBJ2-7; 7 bases match TRBD2. Germline V gene lookup returns CDR1 SGHAT and CDR2 FQNNGV. The ends lost 5 bases at V and 0 bases at J; junction bases unmatched: 7. The CDR3 has 15 residues.

V and J are TRBV28 and TRBJ1-4; possibly TRBD1 for D (6 bases). Germline V gene data show CDR1 as MDHEN and CDR2 as SYDVKM. V was cut by 3 bases and J by 8 bases, with 22 bases left in between. The CDR3 length is 17 residues. CDR3 loop: CASSLVRRGGRGEKLFF. The CDR3 region has the DNA TGTGCCAGCAGTTTGGTGCGACGAGGGGGTAGAGGGGAAAAACTGTTTTTT.

J is TRBJ2-5 and V is TRBV27, with 8 bases that match TRBD2. This CDR3 comprises 16 residues. The germline V gene has CDR1 MNHEY and CDR2 SMNVEV (reference sequence). V gave up 4 bases and J gave up 5 bases; unmatched junction bases: 12. As DNA, the CDR3 is TGTGCCAGCAGTTCCCAGGGCGGGGGGCGAAGGGAGACCCAGTACTTC. Translation: CASSSQGGGRRETQYF.

This rearrangement joins TRBV28 to TRBJ2-3; perhaps TRBD2 as D (7 bases). Deletions cut 5 bases from V and 5 bases from J, with 17 bases between. CDR3 length: 15 amino acids. Germline CDR1 is MDHEN and CDR2 is SYDVKM. The CDR3 DNA is TGTGCCAGCAGTGGGGGGGCCCGAACGGGAGATACGCAGTATTTT. It is translated as CASSGGARTGDTQYF.

A few counts support this clone. The V and J genes are TRBV9 and TRBJ1-2; D ambiguous. This CDR3 region has 14 residues. Trimming left V 4 bases short and J 4 bases short, with 14 bases between. CDR1 is SGDLS, CDR2 YYNGEE, per germline. The CDR3 DNA sequence: TGTGCCAGCAGCATGGACTGGACCCTCTATGGCTACACCTTC. Amino acid sequence: CASSMDWTLYGYTF. Supplemented by reference TRBV9 and TRBJ1-2, the full variable domain reads DSGVTQTPKHLITATGQRVTLRCSPRSGDLSVYWYQQSLDQGLQFLIQYYNGEERAKGNILERFSAQQFPDLHSELNLSSLELGDSALYFCASSMDWTLYGYTFGSGTRLTVV.

This clone showed up just a few times. The chain carries TRBV5-1 and TRBJ1-4; tentative D call: TRBD1 (5 bases). The CDR3 totals 14 residues. Per the germline V gene, CDR1 is SGHRS and CDR2 is YFSETQ. Trimming took 1 base from V and 6 from J, leaving 10 bases between them. CDR3 nucleotides: TGCGCCAGCAGCTTGTCCAGGGCGGATGAAAAACTGTTTTTT. Its translation: CASSLSRADEKLFF.

The gene calls are TRBV5-4 and TRBJ2-3, with TRBD2 matching over 14 bases. Per germline, CDR1 SGHNT and CDR2 YYREEE (reference sequence). With V trimmed by 4 bases and J by 3 bases, 4 bases remained unmatched. The CDR3 has 16 amino acids. As DNA, the CDR3 is TGTGCCAGCAGCCCTCGGACTAGCGGGGGGACAGATACGCAGTATTTT. It codes for CASSPRTSGGTDTQYF.

This clone was seen just once. V gene TRBV19 combines with J gene TRBJ2-7, with 9 bases identical to TRBD2. The germline V gene encodes CDR1 LNHDA and CDR2 SQIVND (reference sequence). Trimming cost V 3 bases and J 2 bases; bases outside gene matches: 2. The CDR3 is 14 amino acids. CDR3 amino acids: CASSMSSGAYEQYF. DNA of the CDR3: TGTGCCAGTAGTATGTCTAGCGGGGCCTACGAGCAGTACTTC. The whole variable domain, filled in from reference TRBV19 and TRBJ2-7, reads DGGITQSPKYLFRKEGQNVTLSCEQNLNHDAMYWYRQDPGQGLRLIYYSQIVNDFQKGDIAEGYSVSREKKESFPLTVTSAQKNPTAFYLCASSMSSGAYEQYFGPGTRLTVT.

V usage is TRBV25-1 and J usage is TRBJ1-2; maybe TRBD1 (5 bases). The CDR3 covers 13 residues. The V gene lost 3 bases and the J gene lost 7 bases, with 12 bases spanning the gap. Germline CDR1 and CDR2: MGHDK and SYGVNS. The CDR3 DNA sequence: TGTGCCAGCAGTGAGACAGCCGTTAGTGGCTACACCTTC. It yields the protein CASSETAVSGYTF.

This clone was counted once. The V and J genes are TRBV6-4 and TRBJ2-3; D perhaps matches TRBD2 (6 bases). V was shortened by 0 bases and J by 1 base, with 8 bases between the two germline ends. The CDR3 runs 15 residues. Germline V gene sequence: CDR1 MRHNA, CDR2 SNTAGT. CDR3 sequence (DNA): TGTGCCAGCAGTGACTCAGGAGGGGGCACAGATACGCAGTATTTT. Amino acids: CASSDSGGGTDTQYF.

The J gene is TRBJ1-1, the V gene TRBV19, with D unclear. CDR1 and CDR2 (germline): LNHDA, SQIVND (reference sequence). This CDR3 comprises 13 residues. Trimming pared 5 bases from V and 5 bases from J, leaving 12 bases between. The CDR3 DNA reads TGTGCCAGTAGTTCCGACCGGAGTACTGAAGCTTTCTTT. This translates into CASSSDRSTEAFF. Filled out from reference TRBV19 and TRBJ1-1, the complete variable domain reads DGGITQSPKYLFRKEGQNVTLSCEQNLNHDAMYWYRQDPGQGLRLIYYSQIVNDFQKGDIAEGYSVSREKKESFPLTVTSAQKNPTAFYLCASSSDRSTEAFFGQGTRLTVV.

The J gene is TRBJ2-4, the V gene TRBV19, with 7 bases fitting TRBD1. V lost 4 bases to trimming and J lost 7 bases; unmatched junction nucleotides: 10. The CDR3 extends over 15 amino acids. In germline, CDR1 is LNHDA, CDR2 SQIVND (reference sequence). For the CDR3, the DNA is TGTGCCAGTAGTAGCGAGACAGGGTCTCGGAACATTCAGTACTTC. Translated, it gives CASSSETGSRNIQYF. The variable domain in full, completed from reference TRBV19 and TRBJ2-4, reads DGGITQSPKYLFRKEGQNVTLSCEQNLNHDAMYWYRQDPGQGLRLIYYSQIVNDFQKGDIAEGYSVSREKKESFPLTVTSAQKNPTAFYLCASSSETGSRNIQYFGAGTRLSVL.

Many counts were recorded for this clone. This chain connects TRBV6-4 to TRBJ1-1; no definite D call. Germline V gene data show CDR1 as MRHNA and CDR2 as SNTAGT. Trimming shortened V by 6 bases and J by 1 base, and 9 bases separated the two germline ends. CDR3 length equals 13 residues. CDR3 DNA sequence: TGTGCCAGCAGCGAGACAACGAACACTGAAGCTTTCTTT. This codes for CASSETTNTEAFF.

The chain employs TRBV18 and TRBJ2-5; D possibly corresponds to TRBD2 (6 bases). With 5 bases removed from V and 2 bases from J, the gap between germline ends came to 15 bases. The CDR3 covers 15 residues. The germline V gene encodes CDR1 KGHSH and CDR2 LQKENI. As DNA, the CDR3 is TGTGCCAGCTCAGCAAATTCGGGAGCACAAGAGACCCAGTACTTC. Residues: CASSANSGAQETQYF. Supplemented by reference TRBV18 and TRBJ2-5, the full variable domain reads NAGVMQNPRHLVRRRGQEARLRCSPMKGHSHVYWYRQLPEEGLKFMVYLQKENIIDESGMPKERFSAEFPKEGPSILRIQQVVRGDSAAYFCASSANSGAQETQYFGPGTRLLVL.

This chain connects TRBV29-1 to TRBJ2-3; D is perhaps TRBD2 (6 bases). Germline V gene lookup returns CDR1 SQVTM and CDR2 ANQGSEA. V was trimmed by 0 bases and J by 9 bases, leaving 22 bases between them. The CDR3 loop spans 16 amino acids. The CDR3 is CSVEEVWGLARGTQYF. Written as DNA, the CDR3 is TGCAGCGTTGAAGAGGTTTGGGGCCTCGCACGGGGGACGCAGTATTTT.

This chain connects TRBV13 to TRBJ1-2; unclear D gene. V shed 1 base and J shed 8 bases, with 11 bases lying between them. CDR1 PRHDT and CDR2 FYEKMQ come from the germline V gene (reference sequence). The CDR3 contains 13 residues. For the CDR3, the DNA is TGTGCCAGCAGCTTAGAAATCCCTGAGGGCTACACCTTC. Translating it yields CASSLEIPEGYTF.